The rows below give T cell receptor beta chains drawn from one sample of a study of vaccination and CD4 T cells after COVID-19. MiXCR was run by TCRdb on the PCR reads, yielding one entry per CDR3 protein. The table lists about 24,000 distinct CDR3 sequences, about 42% of them singletons, with around 4.1% in the top ten. Their antigen targets remain unknown. Source: CD4+ T cells from blood, cultured in vitro, taken about 7 months after SARS-CoV-2 vaccination. The receptors stem from a human donor who had recovered from COVID-19. The CDR3 runs from the conserved cysteine through the conserved F or W.

TRBV6-2/TRBV6-3	TRBJ2-7	CASSYTSGTSYEQYF
TRBV20-1	TRBJ2-5	CSASPGGGLGTQYF
TRBV7-3	TRBJ2-5	CASSFGSSGKRGWGETQYF
TRBV11-2	TRBJ2-7	CASSSTGGGSYEQYF
TRBV20-1	TRBJ2-7	CSQSQGGYEQYF
TRBV24-1	TRBJ2-1	CATSDPDHNEQFF
TRBV28	TRBJ1-1	CASSRIQGTEAFF
TRBV20-1	TRBJ2-3	CSATKILADTQYF
TRBV5-1	TRBJ2-5	CASSLGQNQETQYF
TRBV29-1	TRBJ1-1	CSVVAGRYTEAFF
TRBV24-1	TRBJ1-1	CATSRPGASAEAFF
TRBV2	TRBJ2-7	CASRMTYEQYF
TRBV7-2	TRBJ2-1	CASSKGLAGRSYNEQFF
TRBV20-1	TRBJ2-7	CSAESLEQYF
TRBV10-3	TRBJ2-7	CAISESLVRSSYEQYF
TRBV20-1	TRBJ1-1	CSAPAGQGMNTEAFF
TRBV25-1	TRBJ2-1	CASSVVTAQQFF
TRBV7-2	TRBJ2-7	CASSLVVRGQGAYEQYF
TRBV7-9	TRBJ2-5	CASSLAGTGITQYF
TRBV20-1	TRBJ2-3	CSAPRQGPDTQYF
TRBV7-2	TRBJ2-5	CASSLSGETQYF
TRBV12-3/TRBV12-4	TRBJ1-1	CASSLVRGRSEAFF
TRBV4-1	TRBJ2-3	CASSPSMTPSSGGTDTQYF
TRBV19	TRBJ1-1	CASSIGLTNTEAFF
TRBV7-2	TRBJ2-5	CASSAHRLAGGLETQYF
TRBV28	TRBJ1-5	CASSSPTGFDQPQHF
TRBV4-1	TRBJ2-6	CASSPGEMGGGANVLTF
TRBV6-2/TRBV6-3	TRBJ2-1	CASSGVSGRGSLGEQFF
TRBV20-1	TRBJ2-3	CSASEPTSSTDTQYF
TRBV27	TRBJ2-3	CASSSLAGADTQYF
TRBV28	TRBJ2-4	CASETYRGDIQYF
TRBV7-9	TRBJ2-1	CASSLRGDPFF
TRBV7-9	TRBJ1-2	CASSDPGWGQPFGGYTF
TRBV4-2	TRBJ1-5	CASSPTGWQPQHF
TRBV7-2	TRBJ1-6	CASSLLPQSNNSPLHF
TRBV7-9	TRBJ2-3	CASSPGTASTDTQYF
TRBV20-1	TRBJ1-5	CSARTDSFNQPQHF
TRBV20-1	TRBJ2-3	CSARRVGMTAPEEEYF
TRBV10-3	TRBJ1-2	CAIGRETGQVRGYTF
TRBV24-1	TRBJ2-3	CATSDPTSADTQYF
TRBV7-8	TRBJ2-1	CASSLAGPNNEQFF
TRBV15	TRBJ2-7	CATMGQYYEQYF
TRBV20-1	TRBJ2-7	CSARGDRAYEQYF
TRBV27	TRBJ2-7	CASSLSARTGSPYEQYF
TRBV20-1	TRBJ2-7	CSARSGGNNEQYF
TRBV7-8	TRBJ2-1	CASSGTSGSNEQFF
TRBV28	TRBJ2-7	CASRTTSGSYEQYF
TRBV20-1	TRBJ2-7	CSTAGQGIYEQYF
TRBV11-3	TRBJ2-3	CASSLAGLAGEAQYF
TRBV12-3/TRBV12-4	TRBJ2-5	CASSLRETQYF
TRBV6-1	TRBJ2-7	CASSDRERYEQYF
TRBV6-1	TRBJ2-5	CASSPTPGRPFQETQYF
TRBV4-3	TRBJ2-5	CASSPGRDRGGETQYF
TRBV6-1	TRBJ2-1	CASPSPFYNEQFF
TRBV7-9	TRBJ2-1	CASSPGPSNEQFF
TRBV15	TRBJ1-5	CATSRGTGASNQPQHF
TRBV7-2	TRBJ2-5	CASSPVAGETQYF
TRBV20-1	TRBJ2-3	CSASHGAGGYTDTQYF
TRBV6-5	TRBJ2-5	CASSESETQYF